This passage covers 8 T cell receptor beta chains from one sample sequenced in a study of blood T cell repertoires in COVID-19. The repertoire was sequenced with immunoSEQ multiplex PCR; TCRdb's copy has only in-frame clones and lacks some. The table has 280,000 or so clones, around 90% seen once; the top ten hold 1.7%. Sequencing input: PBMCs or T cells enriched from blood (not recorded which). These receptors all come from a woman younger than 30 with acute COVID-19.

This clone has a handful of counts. CDR3 bases: TGTGCCAGCAGTTTAGGGGGGGCGAAAGCCTACGAGCAGTACTTC. Translating gives CASSLGGAKAYEQYF. This chain links TRBV28 with TRBJ2-7, with D possibly being TRBD2 (7 bases). Germline loops: CDR1 MDHEN, CDR2 SYDVKM. V shed 2 bases and J shed 2 bases, with 13 bases lying between them. The CDR3 extends over 15 amino acids.

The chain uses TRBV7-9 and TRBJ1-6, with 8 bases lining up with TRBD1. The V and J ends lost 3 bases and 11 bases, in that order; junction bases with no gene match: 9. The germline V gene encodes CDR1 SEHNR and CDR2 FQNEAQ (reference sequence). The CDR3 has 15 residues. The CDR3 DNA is TGTGCCAGCAGCTTGGGGGGCCAGGGGGCGGCACCCCTCCACTTT. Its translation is CASSLGGQGAAPLHF.

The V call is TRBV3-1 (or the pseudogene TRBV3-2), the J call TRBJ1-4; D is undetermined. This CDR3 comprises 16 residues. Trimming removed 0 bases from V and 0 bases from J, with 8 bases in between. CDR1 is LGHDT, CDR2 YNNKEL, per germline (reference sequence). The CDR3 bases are TGTGCCAGCAGCCAAGATCGGGGTTCAACTAATGAAAAACTGTTTTTT. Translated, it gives CASSQDRGSTNEKLFF.

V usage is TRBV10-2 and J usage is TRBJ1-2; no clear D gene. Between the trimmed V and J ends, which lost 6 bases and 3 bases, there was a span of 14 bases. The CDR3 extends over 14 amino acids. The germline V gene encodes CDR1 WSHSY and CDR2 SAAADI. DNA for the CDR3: TGCGCCAGCAGAGTCGGAGGGTCGGACTATGGCTACACCTTC. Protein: CASRVGGSDYGYTF.

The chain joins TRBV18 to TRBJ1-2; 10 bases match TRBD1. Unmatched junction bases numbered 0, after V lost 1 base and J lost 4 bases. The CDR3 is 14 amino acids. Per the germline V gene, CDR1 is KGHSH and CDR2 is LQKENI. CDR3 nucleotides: TGTGCCAGCTCACCACGGGACAGGGGCTATGGCTACACCTTC. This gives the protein CASSPRDRGYGYTF.

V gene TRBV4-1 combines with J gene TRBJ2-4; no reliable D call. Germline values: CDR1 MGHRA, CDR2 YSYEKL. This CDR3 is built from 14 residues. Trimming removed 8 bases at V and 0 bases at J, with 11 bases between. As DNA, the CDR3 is TGCGCCAGCCGAGGCTTGGAAGCCAAAAACATTCAGTACTTC. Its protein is CASRGLEAKNIQYF.

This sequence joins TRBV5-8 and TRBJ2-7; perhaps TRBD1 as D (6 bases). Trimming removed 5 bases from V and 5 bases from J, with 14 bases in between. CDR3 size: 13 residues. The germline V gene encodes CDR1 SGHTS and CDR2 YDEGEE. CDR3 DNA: TGTGCCAGCAGGAAAAACAGGGACAACGAGCAGTACTTC. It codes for CASRKNRDNEQYF.

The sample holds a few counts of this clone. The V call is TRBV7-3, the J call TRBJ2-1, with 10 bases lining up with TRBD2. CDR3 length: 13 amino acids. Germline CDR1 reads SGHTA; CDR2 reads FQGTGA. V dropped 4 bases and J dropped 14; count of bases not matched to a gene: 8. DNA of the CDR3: TGTGCCAGCAGCTCGAGCGTCACTAGCGGGAAGTTCTTC. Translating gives CASSSSVTSGKFF.